Listed below are T cell receptor beta chains from one sample, sequenced in a study of OX40 agonist ivuxolimab in advanced cancers. Clones were sequenced by immunoSEQ multiplex PCR, and TCRdb holds only the in-frame ones, with some missing. In the table there are tens of thousands of clones, about 80% of which are singletons. The input for sequencing was CD4+ or CD8+ T cells sorted from blood, taken in a trial of the OX40 agonist ivuxolimab. The receptors stem from an adult with an advanced solid tumor such as melanoma, head and neck, liver or kidney cancer. Both conserved end residues are part of each CDR3. The D gene is left open where the match is weak. Only some rows state a clone size, as once, few, many or a class for expanded clones.

NA,TRBJ2-5,TRBV7-9,NA,TGTGCCAGCAGCCGACAGGAGAAGGAGACCCAGTACTTC,CASSRQEKETQYF
NA,TRBJ2-5,TRBV11-3,NA,TGTGCCAGCAGCTTAGGGGAGACCCAGTACTTC,CASSLGETQYF
NA,TRBJ2-6,TRBV5-1,NA,TGCGCCAGCAGCTCGAAGGGTCCTGGGGCCAACGTCCTGACTTTC,CASSSKGPGANVLTF
NA,TRBJ1-2,TRBV30,NA,TGTGCCTGGAGCGGAGGGACCTATGGCTACACCTTC,CAWSGGTYGYTF
TRBD2,TRBJ2-2,TRBV5-1,NA,TGCGCCAGCAGCTTGGTTAGGCTAGCGGGGGGCGCGAACACCGGGGAGCTGTTTTTT,CASSLVRLAGGANTGELFF
TRBD2,TRBJ2-5,TRBV11-2,NA,TGTGCCAGCAGTCTACCTCTGCGGGGGGAGACCCAGTACTTC,CASSLPLRGETQYF
NA,TRBJ2-3,TRBV9,NA,TGTGCCAGCAGCGTAGATCAGGGCACAGATACGCAGTATTTT,CASSVDQGTDTQYF
TRBD1,TRBJ2-5,TRBV19,NA,TGTGCCAGTAGTACGGACAGGGGTGAGACCCAGTACTTC,CASSTDRGETQYF
NA,TRBJ2-7,TRBV5-4,NA,TGTGCCAGCAGCTTGGTCGCGGGGCCCTCCTACGAGCAGTACTTC,CASSLVAGPSYEQYF
TRBD2,TRBJ2-1,TRBV27,NA,TGTGCCATTAGGACTAGCTCTTCTTTTTACGGTGAGCAGTTCTTC,CAIRTSSSFYGEQFF
NA,TRBJ2-3,TRBV7-2,NA,TGTGCCAGCAGCTTTCTAGCCGGAGATACGCAGTATTTT,CASSFLAGDTQYF
TRBD1,TRBJ1-2,TRBV7-9,NA,TGTGCCATCTCAGGGGGCGACGGCTATGGCTACACCTTC,CAISGGDGYGYTF
NA,TRBJ1-6,TRBV12-5,NA,TGTGCTAGTGGTTTGATGGGGAATTCACCCCTCCACTTT,CASGLMGNSPLHF
NA,TRBJ2-1,TRBV27,NA,TGTGCCAGCAGTCCGATATCCGGGACCAAAACGCGGGAGCAGTTCTTC,CASSPISGTKTREQFF
TRBD1,TRBJ1-2,TRBV30,NA,TGTGCCTGGAGCCGACAGGGGGCTGGGTATGGCTACACCTTC,CAWSRQGAGYGYTF
NA,TRBJ2-7,TRBV5-6,NA,TGTGCCAGCAGCTTGGCAGGGATCTTGCACGAGCAGTACTTC,CASSLAGILHEQYF
NA,TRBJ2-7,TRBV19,once,TGTGCCAGTAGTGCGAGGGACGGGGGCGAGCAGTACTTC,CASSARDGGEQYF
NA,TRBJ1-3,TRBV6-1,NA,TGTGCCAGCAGTGAAGCCAGCTCTGGAAACACCATATATTTT,CASSEASSGNTIYF
TRBD1,TRBJ1-4,TRBV4-1,once,TGCGCCAGCAGCCCATTCCCCGGGACAGGGACTGGAACTAATGAAAAACTGTTTTTT,CASSPFPGTGTGTNEKLFF
TRBD1,TRBJ1-2,TRBV5-4,NA,TGTGCCAGCAGCTTCATAAAGACAGGGGGCTTTGGCTACACCTTC,CASSFIKTGGFGYTF
NA,TRBJ2-6,TRBV5-1,NA,TGCGCCAGCAGCTTGGGACAGCCATCCTCTGGGGCCAACGTCCTGACTTTC,CASSLGQPSSGANVLTF
NA,TRBJ2-2,TRBV11-2,few,TGTGCCAGCAGCTTGACAGACTTAGGGGAGCTGTTTTTT,CASSLTDLGELFF
NA,TRBJ1-2,TRBV21-1,NA,TGTGCCAGCAGCAAAGAGGGGGACAAACGTAACATTGTGGGGACAGGGTTTTGCTATGGCTACACCTTC,CASSKEGDKRNIVGTGFCYGYTF
NA,TRBJ1-1,TRBV23-1,NA,TGCGCCAGCTTAAGGACTATGAACACTGAAGCTTTCTTT,CASLRTMNTEAFF
NA,TRBJ2-7,TRBV5-5,NA,TGTGCCAGCAGCTTGGTAAGCAGCGAGCAGTACTTC,CASSLVSSEQYF
NA,TRBJ2-5,TRBV5-6,NA,TGTGCCAGCAGCTTGGCGGTCTTCCCGGAGACCCAGTACTTC,CASSLAVFPETQYF
NA,TRBJ1-1,TRBV6-1,NA,TGTGCCAGCAGTCCCGGGACGGGGTTTGGGGCTGAAGCTTTCTTT,CASSPGTGFGAEAFF
NA,TRBJ1-3,TRBV6-5,once,TGTGCCAGTGGGGAATTTGGAAACACCATATATTTT,CASGEFGNTIYF
NA,TRBJ1-5,TRBV10-3,NA,TGTGCCATCAGTGATAGGGGCGTCAATCAGCCCCAGCATTTT,CAISDRGVNQPQHF
NA,TRBJ1-5,TRBV21-1,NA,TGTGCCAGCAGCGATGACAGGGGGCAATTCAATCAGCCCCAGCATTTT,CASSDDRGQFNQPQHF
NA,TRBJ1-5,TRBV6-6,NA,TGTGCCAGCAGCTATCCTATAGGGGTTGCTCAGCCCCAGCATTTT,CASSYPIGVAQPQHF
TRBD1,TRBJ1-2,TRBV29-1,NA,TGCAGCGTGGGACAGGGGGAGTGGAATGGCTACACCTTC,CSVGQGEWNGYTF
NA,TRBJ1-2,TRBV7-2,NA,TGTGCCAGCAGCCGCTACGGGGTCGGGGGATATGGCTACACCTTC,CASSRYGVGGYGYTF
TRBD1,TRBJ1-6,TRBV5-1,NA,TGCGCCAGCAGCGAACGCGGACAGGGAGTAGAATCACCCCTCCACTTT,CASSERGQGVESPLHF
TRBD2,TRBJ2-3,TRBV5-4,NA,TGTGCCAGCAGCACCGGACTAGCGGGGACTAGCACAGATACGCAGTATTTT,CASSTGLAGTSTDTQYF
NA,TRBJ1-1,TRBV5-1,NA,TGCGCCAGCAGCTACTCCAGGGAGAACACTGAAGCTTTCTTT,CASSYSRENTEAFF
TRBD2,TRBJ2-1,TRBV19,NA,TGTGCCAGTAGTATTATTAGCGGGGGGGCCCTGAGCTCCTACAATGAGCAGTTCTTC,CASSIISGGALSSYNEQFF
NA,TRBJ1-2,TRBV19,NA,TGTGCCAGTAGTACGGACGGGATTCCAAGGCGGAGCGGCTACACCTTC,CASSTDGIPRRSGYTF
TRBD1,TRBJ1-1,TRBV25-1,NA,TGTGCCAGCAGTGATACAGGGGGGTCAAGCACTGAAGCTTTCTTT,CASSDTGGSSTEAFF
NA,TRBJ2-7,TRBV19,NA,TGTGCCAGTAGTGCGTACAGAACCCCCGGCCACGAGCAGTACTTC,CASSAYRTPGHEQYF
NA,TRBJ2-3,TRBV2,few,TGTGCCAGCAACACCATCCGCACAGATACGCAGTATTTT,CASNTIRTDTQYF
NA,TRBJ1-2,TRBV6-5,NA,TGTGCCAGCAGTTACCCCTTGCCAGGGATGTATGGCTACACCTTC,CASSYPLPGMYGYTF
TRBD1,TRBJ1-5,TRBV19,NA,TGTGCCAGTAGGGCCGGGACAGGGATAGTGAGCAATCAGCCCCAGCATTTT,CASRAGTGIVSNQPQHF
NA,TRBJ1-6,TRBV5-8,NA,TGTGCCAGCCCCGGTCGCCAAGGTTCACCCCTCCACTTT,CASPGRQGSPLHF
NA,TRBJ2-1,TRBV6-5,NA,TGTGCCAGCAGTTTGAGCCGGGGGGCAAATGAGCAGTTCTTC,CASSLSRGANEQFF
TRBD1,TRBJ2-1,TRBV30,NA,TGTGCCTGGAGTGTAAACAGGGGCTACAATGAGCAGTTCTTC,CAWSVNRGYNEQFF
NA,TRBJ1-3,TRBV2,NA,TGTGCCAGCAGGGGGGCAGACCAAGGAAACACCATATATTTT,CASRGADQGNTIYF
NA,TRBJ1-2,TRBV20-1,few,TGCAGTGCTAGAGATCTCGGGTCGGGCGACTTC,CSARDLGSGDF
NA,TRBJ1-2,TRBV9,many,TGTGCCAGCAGCGTAGGGAATAACTATGGCTACACCTTC,CASSVGNNYGYTF
NA,TRBJ1-1,TRBV29-1,NA,TGCAGCGTAAACGGATACCCGAACACTGAAGCTTTCTTT,CSVNGYPNTEAFF
NA,TRBJ1-2,TRBV5-6,NA,TGTGCCAGCAGCTTGCTGGGCGCGGGCGCAAGCTACACCTTC,CASSLLGAGASYTF
TRBD2,TRBJ2-7,TRBV4-3,NA,TGCGCCAGCAGCCAAGCCCTTCTCCGGGAGGGTTCCTACGAGCAGTACTTC,CASSQALLREGSYEQYF
NA,TRBJ2-7,TRBV2,NA,TGTGCCAGCACCTTGGACAGTTACTACGAGCAGTACTTC,CASTLDSYYEQYF
TRBD1,TRBJ1-1,TRBV5-1,NA,TGCGCCAGCAGCACCCGGACAGGGGCGGACACTGAAGCTTTCTTT,CASSTRTGADTEAFF
TRBD1,TRBJ1-5,TRBV19,NA,TGTGCCGCCAACCGGGACAGAAATCAGCCCCAGCATTTT,CAANRDRNQPQHF
TRBD1,TRBJ1-1,TRBV7-3,NA,TGTGCCAGCAGCTCCAAAGACAGGGCAGACACTGAAGCTTTCTTT,CASSSKDRADTEAFF
TRBD2,TRBJ2-1,TRBV5-4,NA,TGTGCCAGCAGCTTGGGACTAGCGGGGGACGAGCAGTTCTTC,CASSLGLAGDEQFF
NA,TRBJ1-1,TRBV7-2,NA,TGTGCCAGCAGCCCGAGCACCGCGAACACTGAAGCTTTCTTT,CASSPSTANTEAFF
NA,TRBJ2-1,TRBV9,NA,TGTGCCAGCAGCGTAGCTCCCGTTACAGGGAATGAGCAGTTCTTC,CASSVAPVTGNEQFF